Sequencing of this T cell receptor (beta chain) was carried out in a study of cytomegalovirus exposure and HLA in healthy donors. General study points: Apparent HLA restriction characterized most CMV-associated TCR beta chains in a later analysis. Among TCR beta chains, those listed as cytomegalovirus-associated numbered about 160.

The V segment lost 6 bases and the J segment 1 base; nucleotides outside the gene matches: 12. The CDR3 has 16 amino acids. The germline CDR1 and CDR2 sequences are SGHTS and YDEGEE. For this clone: Its antigen is unknown.

The study ran its PCR with 60 Vbeta and 13 Jbeta primers. TCRdb's table, derived via immunoSEQ multiplex PCR, lists solely in-frame clones and lacks some. The sample consists of 170,000 or so clones, around 80% of them appearing once. J is TRBJ1-2 and V is TRBV5-8, with 7 bases identical to TRBD1. The sequenced material came from PBMCs. The clonotype comes from a woman between 50 and 59 years old in good health and CMV-seropositive. In DNA form, the CDR3 reads TGTGCCAGCATCAGCTTCGGAGGGGGCTTTAACTATGGCTACACCTTC. Translating gives CASISFGGGFNYGYTF.